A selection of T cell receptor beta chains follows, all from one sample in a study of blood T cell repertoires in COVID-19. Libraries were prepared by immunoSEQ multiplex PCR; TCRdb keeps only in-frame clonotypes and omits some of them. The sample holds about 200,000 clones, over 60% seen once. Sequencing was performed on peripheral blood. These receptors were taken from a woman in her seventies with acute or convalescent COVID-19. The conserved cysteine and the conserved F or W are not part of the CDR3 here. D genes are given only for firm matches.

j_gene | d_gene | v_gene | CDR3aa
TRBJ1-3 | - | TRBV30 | AWSRQRVSTIY
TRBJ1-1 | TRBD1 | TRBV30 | AWGQGDTEAF
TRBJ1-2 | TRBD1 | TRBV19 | ASSTGDRDVYGYT
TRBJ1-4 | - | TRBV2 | ASIGRRDLPKLF
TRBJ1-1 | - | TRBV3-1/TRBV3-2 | ASSPFGVVDTEAF
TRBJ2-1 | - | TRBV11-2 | ASSSLSSYNEQF
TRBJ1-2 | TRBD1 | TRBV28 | ASRKTGGPTGYT
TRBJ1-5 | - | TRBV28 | ASSLGSGYSNQPQH
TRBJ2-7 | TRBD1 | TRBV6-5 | ASSSTGGYEQY
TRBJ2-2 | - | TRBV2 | ATSSRATGELF
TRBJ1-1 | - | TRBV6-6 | ASSYGHLTEAF
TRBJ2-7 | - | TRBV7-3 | ASSSTAGSPYEQY
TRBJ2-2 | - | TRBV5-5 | ASSLVSVNTGELF
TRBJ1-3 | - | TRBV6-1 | ASSAAQASGNTIY
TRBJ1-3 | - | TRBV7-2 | ASSSGPVVGVIGNTIY
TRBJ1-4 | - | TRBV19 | ASSIDGQGLLAEKLF
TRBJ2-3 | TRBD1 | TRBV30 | AWSGGQGFADTQY
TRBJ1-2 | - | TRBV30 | AWSKYLTESYGYT
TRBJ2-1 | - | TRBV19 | ASSIVHTIYNEQF
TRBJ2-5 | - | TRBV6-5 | ASSFDRGQETQY
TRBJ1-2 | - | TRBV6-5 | ASIIDGSSGYT
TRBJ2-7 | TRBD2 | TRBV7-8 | ASSTGLAGAYEQY
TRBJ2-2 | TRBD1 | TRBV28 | ASSLLRGLGTGGNTGELF
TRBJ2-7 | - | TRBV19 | ASSISGNEYEQY
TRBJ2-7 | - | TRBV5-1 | ASNAPVTYEQY
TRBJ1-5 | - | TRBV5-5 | ASSLGDYSNQPQH
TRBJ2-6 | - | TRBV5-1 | ASSIPDSGANVLT
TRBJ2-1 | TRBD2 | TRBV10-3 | ASRPVGGDNEQF
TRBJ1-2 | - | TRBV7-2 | ASRSGTMNYGYT
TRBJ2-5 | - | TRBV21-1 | ARPGKETQY
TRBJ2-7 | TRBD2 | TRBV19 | ASSILAGAYEQY
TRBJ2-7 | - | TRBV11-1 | ASSFSAGGDYEQY
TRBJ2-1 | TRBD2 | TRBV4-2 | TSSQVLAGAHSYNEQF
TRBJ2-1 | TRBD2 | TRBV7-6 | ASSILLAGEDNEQF
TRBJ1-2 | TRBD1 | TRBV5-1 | ASSPGGTGIYGYT
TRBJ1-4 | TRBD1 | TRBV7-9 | ASSSTGFNEKLF
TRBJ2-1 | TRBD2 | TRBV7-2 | ASSPNLAGGSHEQF
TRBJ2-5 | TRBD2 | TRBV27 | ASSLSRLAGETQY
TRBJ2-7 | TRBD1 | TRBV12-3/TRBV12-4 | ASSPGTADEQY
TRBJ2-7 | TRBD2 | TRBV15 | ATTQNGGAYEQY
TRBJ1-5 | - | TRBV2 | ASSSTAQPQH
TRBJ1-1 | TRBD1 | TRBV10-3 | AISDRDRGGNTEAF
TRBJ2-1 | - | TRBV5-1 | ASSLRLANNEQF
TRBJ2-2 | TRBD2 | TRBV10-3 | AISEAGGATGELF
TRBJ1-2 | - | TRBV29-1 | SAWGTGWHESYT
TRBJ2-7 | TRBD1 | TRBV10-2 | ASSDSTDRRSSYEQY
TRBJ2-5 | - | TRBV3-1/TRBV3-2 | ASSQDRGRETQY
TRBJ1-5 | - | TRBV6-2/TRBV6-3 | ASSYAGGGNQPQH
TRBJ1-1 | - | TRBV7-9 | ASSLGGGRRKSGTEAF
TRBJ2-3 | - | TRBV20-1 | SASLSTDTQY
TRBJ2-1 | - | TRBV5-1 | ASSLAGGEQF
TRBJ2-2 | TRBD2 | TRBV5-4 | ASSLAPSGSTGELF
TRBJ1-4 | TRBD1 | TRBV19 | ASSPGQVEGEKLF
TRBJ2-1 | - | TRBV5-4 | ASSSDRYNEQF
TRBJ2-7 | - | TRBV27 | ASSSPLTKTPYEQY
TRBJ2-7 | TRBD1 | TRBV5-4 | ASSAAGTAYEQY
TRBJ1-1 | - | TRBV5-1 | ASSPGQTNTEAF
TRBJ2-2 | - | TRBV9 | ASQNTGELF
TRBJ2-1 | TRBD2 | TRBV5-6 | ASSLELASGLFNNEQF